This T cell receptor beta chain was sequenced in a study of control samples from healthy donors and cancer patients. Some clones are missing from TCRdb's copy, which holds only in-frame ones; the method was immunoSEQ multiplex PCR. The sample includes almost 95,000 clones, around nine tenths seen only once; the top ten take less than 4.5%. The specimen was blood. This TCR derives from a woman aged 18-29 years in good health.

The CDR3 bases are TGTGCCAGCAGCTTAGGGATGTCGGGACTACAAGAGACCCAGTACTTC. It is translated as CASSLGMSGLQETQYF. This chain connects TRBV11-2 to TRBJ2-5, with 7 bases that match TRBD2. With 1 base clipped from V and 2 bases from J, the junction kept 7 bases outside the gene matches. CDR1 and CDR2 from the germline V gene are SGHAT and FQNNGV. CDR3 length: 16 residues.